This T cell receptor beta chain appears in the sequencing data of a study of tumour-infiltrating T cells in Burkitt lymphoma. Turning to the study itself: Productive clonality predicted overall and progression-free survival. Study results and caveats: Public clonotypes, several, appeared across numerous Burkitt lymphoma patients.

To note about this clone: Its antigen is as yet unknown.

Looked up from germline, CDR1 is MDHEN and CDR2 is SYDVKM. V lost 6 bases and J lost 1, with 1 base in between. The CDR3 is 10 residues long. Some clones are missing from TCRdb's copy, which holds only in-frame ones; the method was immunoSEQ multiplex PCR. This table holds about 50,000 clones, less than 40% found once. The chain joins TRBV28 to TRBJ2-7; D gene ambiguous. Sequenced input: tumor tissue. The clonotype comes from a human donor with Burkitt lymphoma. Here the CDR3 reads CASRSYEQYF. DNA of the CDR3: TGTGCCAGCAGATCCTACGAGCAGTACTTC.